These 10 T cell receptor beta chains originate from one sample sequenced in a study of vaccination and CD4 T cells after COVID-19. Treatment: roughly 10-day PBMC culture with coronavirus spike peptide pools or control peptides (ViraFEST assay). These receptors lack a known antigen. Cultured CD4+ T-cell DNA underwent Oncomine TCR Beta short-read sequencing. Via MiXCR, TCRdb re-called the PCR reads, giving one row per CDR3 protein. In the table there are around 10,000 distinct CDR3 sequences, 32% of which are singletons. The sample here was CD4+ T cells from blood, cultured in vitro, taken after SARS-CoV-2 vaccination. These TCRs come from a human donor who had recovered from COVID-19.

In DNA form, the CDR3 reads TGTGCCAGTAGTAGGGCGACAGGGATGAGCACTGAAGCTTTCTTT. Its translation: CASSRATGMSTEAFF. The V call is TRBV19, the J call TRBJ1-1; TRBD1 aligns across 7 bases. The junction had 9 bases not matched to a gene; V was cut back by 4 bases and J by 4 bases. Germline assignment: CDR1 LNHDA and CDR2 SQIVND (reference sequence). This CDR3 region has 15 residues.

The rearrangement links TRBV6-4 to TRBJ2-4, with unresolved D. The V end lost 6 bases, the J end lost 4 bases, and 4 bases lay between the germline ends. The CDR3 is made up of 11 amino acids. Per germline, CDR1 MRHNA and CDR2 SNTAGT. CDR3 DNA: TGTGCCAGCAGAGATAAAAACATTCAGTACTTC. Translating it yields CASRDKNIQYF.

This clonotype was counted between two and nine times. V is TRBV29-1 and J is TRBJ1-5; 8 bases fit TRBD1. The CDR3 is made up of 13 amino acids. With V trimmed by 5 bases and J by 2 bases, 2 bases remained unmatched. Germline CDR1 SQVTM, CDR2 ANQGSEA. CDR3 amino acids: CSVRTGRNQPQHF. As DNA, the CDR3 is TGCAGCGTTAGGACAGGGCGCAATCAGCCCCAGCATTTT. Full variable domain (rest looked up from reference TRBV29-1 and TRBJ1-5): SAVISQKPSRDICQRGTSLTIQCQVDSQVTMMFWYRQQPGQSLTLIATANQGSEATYESGFVIDKFPISRPNLTFSTLTVSNMSPEDSSIYLCSVRTGRNQPQHFGDGTRLSIL.

The gene calls are TRBV19 and TRBJ2-3; D remains ambiguous. CDR3 length: 14 residues. Deletions cut 7 bases from V and 2 bases from J, with 13 bases between. Germline V gene data show CDR1 as LNHDA and CDR2 as SQIVND (reference sequence). The DNA for the CDR3 is TGTGCCAGTAAAGGAATGATTCCCACAGATACGCAGTATTTT. Translation gives CASKGMIPTDTQYF.

As for this clonotype: Germline is not matched at one junction end, which may reflect a read error. V gene TRBV6-1 combines with J gene TRBJ1-5, with D perhaps matching TRBD1 (6 bases). The CDR3 has 17 residues. The germline gives CDR1 MNHNS, CDR2 SASEGT. The CDR3 DNA reads as TGCGCCAGCAGTAGGGGAGGGGGGGGGCGCGGTGTTCAGCCCCAGCATTTT. As protein: CASSRGGGGRGVQPQHF.

This clonotype was found a few times. CDR3 loop: CASSIRRSTDTQYF. For the CDR3, the DNA is TGTGCCAGTAGTATACGGCGGAGCACAGATACGCAGTATTTT. The rearrangement uses TRBV19 and TRBJ2-3; D is undetermined. The germline CDR1 and CDR2 sequences are LNHDA and SQIVND (reference sequence). The CDR3 is 14 amino acids. Trimming pared 2 bases from V and 0 bases from J, leaving 6 bases between.

The rearrangement uses TRBV7-2 and TRBJ1-3; maybe TRBD1 (5 bases). Trimming pared 2 bases from V and 3 bases from J, leaving 8 bases between. Germline assignment: CDR1 SGHTA and CDR2 FQGNSA. This CDR3 has 14 residues. CDR3 loop: CASSLSGFGNTIYF. In nucleotides, the CDR3 is TGTGCCAGCAGCTTATCAGGGTTTGGAAACACCATATATTTT.

In its sample, this clonotype was seen a few times. This sequence joins TRBV6-4 and TRBJ1-5; TRBD1 aligns across 7 bases. V lost 3 bases, J lost 7 bases, and 9 bases stayed unmatched. There are 15 residues in the CDR3. In germline, CDR1 is MRHNA, CDR2 SNTAGT. CDR3 sequence: CASSEESGGRQPQHF. CDR3 DNA sequence: TGTGCCAGCAGTGAAGAGTCAGGGGGGCGGCAGCCCCAGCATTTT.

This clonotype was found a few times. The J gene is TRBJ2-7, the V gene TRBV6-1, with 7 bases that match TRBD2. With 7 bases clipped from V and 6 bases from J, the junction kept 6 bases outside the gene matches. The CDR3 sequence is 12 residues long. Germline loops: CDR1 MNHNS, CDR2 SASEGT. CDR3 in amino acids: CASTNSGAEQYF. The CDR3 DNA reads as TGTGCCAGCACCAACAGCGGGGCCGAGCAGTACTTC.

The chain employs TRBV6-1 and TRBJ2-7; 11 positions agree with TRBD2. The CDR3 is made up of 15 amino acids. With 6 bases clipped from V and 7 bases from J, the junction kept 11 bases outside the gene matches. Germline V lookup: CDR1 MNHNS, CDR2 SASEGT. The CDR3 DNA sequence: TGTGCCAGCAGGTATATAGCGGGAGGGCCGCAGGAGCAGTACTTC. Amino acids: CASRYIAGGPQEQYF.